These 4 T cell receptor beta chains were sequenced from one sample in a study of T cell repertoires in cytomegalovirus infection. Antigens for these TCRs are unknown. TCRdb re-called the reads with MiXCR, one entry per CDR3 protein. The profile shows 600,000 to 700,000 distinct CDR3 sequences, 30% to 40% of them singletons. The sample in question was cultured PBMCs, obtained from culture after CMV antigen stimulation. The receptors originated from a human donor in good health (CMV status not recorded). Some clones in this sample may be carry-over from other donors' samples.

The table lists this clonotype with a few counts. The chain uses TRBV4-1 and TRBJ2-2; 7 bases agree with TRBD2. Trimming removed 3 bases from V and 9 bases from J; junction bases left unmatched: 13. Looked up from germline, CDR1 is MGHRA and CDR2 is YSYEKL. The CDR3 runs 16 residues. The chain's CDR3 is CASSHPGLAESWELFF. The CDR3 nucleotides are TGCGCCAGCAGCCACCCGGGGCTAGCGGAGTCATGGGAGCTGTTTTTT.

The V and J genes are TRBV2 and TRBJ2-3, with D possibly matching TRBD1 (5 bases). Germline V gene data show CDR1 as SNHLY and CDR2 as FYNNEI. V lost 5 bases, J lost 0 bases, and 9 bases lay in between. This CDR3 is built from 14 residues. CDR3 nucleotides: TGTGCCAGCAGTCGACAGTTAAGCACAGATACGCAGTATTTT. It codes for CASSRQLSTDTQYF.

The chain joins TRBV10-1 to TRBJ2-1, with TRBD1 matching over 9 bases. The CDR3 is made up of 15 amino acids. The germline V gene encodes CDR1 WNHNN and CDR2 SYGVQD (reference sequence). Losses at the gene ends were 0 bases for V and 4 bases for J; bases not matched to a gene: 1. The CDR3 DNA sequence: TGCGCCAGCAGTGAGTCGGACAGGGGATACAATGAGCAGTTCTTC. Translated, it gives CASSESDRGYNEQFF.

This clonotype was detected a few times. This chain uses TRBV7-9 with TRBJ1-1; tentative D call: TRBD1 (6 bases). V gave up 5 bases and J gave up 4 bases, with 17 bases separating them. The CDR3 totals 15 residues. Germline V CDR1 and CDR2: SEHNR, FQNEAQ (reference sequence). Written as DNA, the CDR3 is TGTGCCAGCAGCCCCTACAGGGACTTCGGCACTGAAGCTTTCTTT. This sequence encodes CASSPYRDFGTEAFF.